This entry describes one T cell receptor (beta chain). This entry belongs to a study of T cells in Graves' hyperthyroidism and ophthalmopathy. The patients, who ranged from 18 to 65 in age, presented with newly diagnosed hyperthyroidism lasting under 2 months. For the diagnoses, clinical symptoms, serum thyroxine and TRAb, thyroid ultrasound and orbital computed tomography were used. The TCR beta CDR3 regions underwent amplification using RNA transcripts as the source. The HTBI primer set served for first-round RT-PCR of the TCR CDR3. TCRdb fed the multiplex PCR reads into MiXCR, producing one record per CDR3 protein. The table lists about 700,000 distinct CDR3 sequences, 14% of them singletons. The V gene's germline CDR1 is LGHNT and CDR2 FRNRAP. This CDR3 is 14 amino acids long.

The clonotype comes from a woman aged 18-29 years with Graves' hyperthyroidism. Sequences were obtained from blood. The chain couples TRBV12-5 to TRBJ2-2; 8 bases line up with TRBD1. Here the CDR3 reads CGTGRLRNTGELFF. As DNA, the CDR3 is TGTGGGACAGGGAGATTGCGGAACACCGGGGAGCTGTTTTTT. Complete variable domain (other parts from reference TRBV12-5 and TRBJ2-2): DARVTQTPRHKVTEMGQEVTMRCQPILGHNTVFWYRQTMMQGLELLAYFRNRAPLDDSGMPKDRFSAEMPDATLATLKIQPSEPRDSAVYFCGTGRLRNTGELFFGEGSRLTVL.